This paragraph covers one TCR beta chain sequence. Seattle participants joined during active infection and were tracked over time. The data stem from a study of blood T cell repertoires in COVID-19. Study in general: COVID-19 samples from acute and convalescent phases originated in the United States, Italy and Spain. In each case, the material was cDNA or gDNA derived from T cells, B-cell-depleted T cells, or PBMCs.

As originally analysed: Reference gene primer amplification gave estimated nucleated cell counts. Sequenced by immunoSEQ multiplex PCR; TCRdb stores in-frame clones only, minus some. Clonal size and the V and J genes are those of that table, whereas D and trimming came from the DNA. The profile covers some 200,000 clones, with about 83% appearing a single time and about an eighth taken by the ten largest. Germline CDR1 is KGHDR and CDR2 is SFDVKD. With V trimmed by 3 bases and J by 4 bases, 3 bases remained unmatched. The CDR3 totals 14 residues. The receptor was isolated from a woman between 65 and 79 years old with COVID-19, enrolled during active disease. The sample taken for sequencing was peripheral blood. The V and J genes are TRBV24-1 and TRBJ2-3, with 7 bases matching TRBD2. The DNA of the CDR3 is TGTGCCACCAGTGATGCCGGGGGGTCAGATACGCAGTATTTT. Its protein is CATSDAGGSDTQYF.